Listed below are T cell receptor beta chains from one sample, sequenced in a study of blood T cell repertoires in COVID-19. Measured with immunoSEQ multiplex PCR; TCRdb has only the in-frame clones, and not every one. The repertoire holds a few hundred thousand clones, with about 87% as singletons. Sequenced sample: peripheral blood. Every receptor here comes from a woman younger than 45 with COVID-19, enrolled during active disease. CDR3s leave out the opening cysteine and the closing phenylalanine or tryptophan. A D gene is named only where the DNA matches it firmly.

>TRBV30|NA|TRBJ2-7
AWKRYRDEQY
>TRBV9|NA|TRBJ1-4
ASSVAGLVGEKLF
>TRBV28|NA|TRBJ2-7
ASSSQQGISHEQY
>TRBV4-3|TRBD2|TRBJ2-1
ASSQVAGVSYNEQF
>TRBV14|TRBD2|TRBJ2-5
ASSRGLAGWIQETQY
>TRBV2|NA|TRBJ2-4
ASSGEGVVKNIQY
>TRBV3-1/TRBV3-2|TRBD2|TRBJ2-1
ASSHRPSGRNEQF
>TRBV6-6|TRBD1|TRBJ1-2
ASNPGQGYGYT
>TRBV27|TRBD1|TRBJ1-3
ASSVGTGVGNTIY
>TRBV27|TRBD1|TRBJ2-7
ASRSLQGFSSYEQY
>TRBV5-4|NA|TRBJ2-7
ASSSIDEQY
>TRBV24-1|TRBD1|TRBJ2-1
ATSEGGRGEQF
>TRBV19|TRBD2|TRBJ2-2
ASSTGLAEPTGELF
>TRBV6-6|TRBD1|TRBJ2-7
ASSPTQGVNEQY
>TRBV2|NA|TRBJ1-4
ASTATGLNEKLF
>TRBV10-1|TRBD1|TRBJ2-6
ASSDSGTGAGANVLT
>TRBV4-2|NA|TRBJ2-6
ASSQGGLRAGANVLT
>TRBV30|TRBD1|TRBJ1-2
AWARRQGLNYGYT
>TRBV10-3|TRBD2|TRBJ2-3
AIKEGGSGLDTQY
>TRBV27|TRBD1|TRBJ1-4
ASLLKGTANEKLF
>TRBV7-3|TRBD2|TRBJ2-7
ASSLNGPAGGYEQY
>TRBV19|TRBD1|TRBJ1-1
ASSISTGTGLNTKAF
>TRBV2|NA|TRBJ1-4
ASSPGGSYNEKLF
>TRBV10-3|NA|TRBJ1-6
ASRELDNSPLH
>TRBV3-1/TRBV3-2|NA|TRBJ1-4
ASSQGFGGQEKLF
>TRBV18|TRBD1|TRBJ2-7
ASSTGTGNEQY
>TRBV9|NA|TRBJ2-3
ASSPPAGGRGFTDTQY
>TRBV10-2|NA|TRBJ2-1
ASSETGNEQF
>TRBV5-1|TRBD2|TRBJ2-1
ASSLLAGEANEQF
>TRBV11-1|TRBD2|TRBJ2-7
ASSLLAGGSYEQY
>TRBV9|TRBD1|TRBJ2-1
ASSFRQGSYNEQF
>TRBV4-3|TRBD2|TRBJ2-3
ASSQDRAGGSTDTQY
>TRBV2|NA|TRBJ1-4
ASTPENEKLF
>TRBV6-6|NA|TRBJ1-3
ASSYQAGDTIY
>TRBV30|TRBD2|TRBJ2-1
AWSPAPGREGYNEQF
>TRBV12-3/TRBV12-4|NA|TRBJ1-1
ASTTGVTEAF
>TRBV7-3|TRBD2|TRBJ2-7
ASSWTSAREQY
>TRBV19|NA|TRBJ2-5
ASSPARDTQETQY
>TRBV27|NA|TRBJ2-1
ASSLSAGFNEQF
>TRBV9|NA|TRBJ2-7
ASSTSGGPYEQY
>TRBV11-2|NA|TRBJ1-2
ASSLGGRGGYT
>TRBV4-1|TRBD2|TRBJ2-7
ASSQDFGRELSYEQY
>TRBV18|TRBD1|TRBJ1-4
ASSPGQINEKLF
>TRBV28|NA|TRBJ2-3
ASSRTDPSTDTQY
>TRBV7-9|NA|TRBJ2-5
ASSPSLQETQY
>TRBV6-5|NA|TRBJ2-7
ASSYAGPRYEQY
>TRBV7-9|NA|TRBJ1-5
ASSLQGKSNQPQH
>TRBV7-8|NA|TRBJ1-4
ASSLNLGANEKLF
>TRBV4-1|TRBD2|TRBJ2-7
ASSQDGTGGGYEQY
>TRBV10-1|TRBD1|TRBJ2-1
ASSSGQGTYNEQF
>TRBV25-1|NA|TRBJ2-7
ASSESSTYEQY
>TRBV9|NA|TRBJ1-6
ASSVDSLNSPLH
>TRBV18|NA|TRBJ1-6
ASSPLGSGTNSPLH
>TRBV28|TRBD1|TRBJ2-4
ASSDIGTAKNIQY
>TRBV4-1|NA|TRBJ2-5
ASSQLGLTRETQY
>TRBV6-2/TRBV6-3|NA|TRBJ2-7
ASSPLTVRGLAEQY
>TRBV9|NA|TRBJ2-3
ASSVTQRSTDTQY
>TRBV18|TRBD1|TRBJ1-6
ASSPLQGAGGNSPLH
>TRBV27|NA|TRBJ1-2
ASSLPGGGYT
>TRBV4-3|TRBD1|TRBJ1-4
ASSQDRGLNEKLF